One and the same sample provided the 21 T cell receptor beta chains below, sequenced in a study of OX40 agonist ivuxolimab in advanced cancers. TCRdb's table, derived via immunoSEQ multiplex PCR, lists solely in-frame clones and lacks some. The table has around 38,000 clones, about 82% seen once. The sequences come from CD4+ or CD8+ T cells sorted from blood, collected in a trial of the OX40 agonist ivuxolimab. The source of these receptors is an adult with an advanced solid tumor such as melanoma, head and neck, liver or kidney cancer.

This clone was seen a handful of times. The chain links TRBV6-6 to TRBJ2-2; possibly TRBD1 for D (6 bases). V gave up 6 bases and J gave up 6 bases, with 20 bases separating them. Germline values: CDR1 MNHNY, CDR2 SVGAGI (reference sequence). The CDR3 spans 16 residues. The CDR3 DNA reads as TGTGCCAGCAGCCCGGGGCAGGGGATATTGGCCGGGGAGCTGTTTTTT. This codes for CASSPGQGILAGELFF.

The DNA for the CDR3 is TGTGCCAGCAGTTACCTTTCTGTGGGGAACACTGAAGCTTTCTTT. It yields the protein CASSYLSVGNTEAFF. The V and J genes are TRBV6-5 and TRBJ1-1; D is undetermined. This CDR3 is built from 15 residues. V lost 2 bases, J lost 1 base, and 11 bases lay in between. Germline V gene sequence: CDR1 MNHEY, CDR2 SVGAGI.

V is TRBV18 and J is TRBJ1-6; TRBD1 matches 10 bases. Germline CDR1 is KGHSH and CDR2 is LQKENI. Trimming at V came to 3 bases and at J to 8 bases, leaving 7 bases not matched to a gene. The CDR3 totals 16 residues. The CDR3, as DNA: TGTGCCAGCTCACCCTTTATAGGACAGGGGGATTCACCCCTCCACTTT. As protein: CASSPFIGQGDSPLHF.

The J gene is TRBJ2-6, the V gene TRBV19; 10 nucleotides match TRBD1. CDR1 is LNHDA and CDR2 is SQIVND in the germline V gene (reference sequence). V shed 4 bases and J 3 bases; nucleotides not matched to a gene: 6. There are 17 residues in the CDR3. The CDR3 protein is CASSTDRGLVGANVLTF. CDR3 bases: TGTGCCAGTAGTACCGACAGGGGGCTGGTTGGGGCCAACGTCCTGACTTTC.

The V gene is TRBV27, the J gene TRBJ2-6; D is uncertain. Germline CDR1 and CDR2: MNHEY and SMNVEV (reference sequence). This CDR3 spans 15 amino acids. The V end lost 3 bases, the J end lost 1 base, and 7 bases lay between the germline ends. CDR3 sequence (DNA): TGTGCCAGCAGTTTTCAGGTGTCTGGGGCCAACGTCCTGACTTTC. Its translation is CASSFQVSGANVLTF.

The chain is built from TRBV19 and TRBJ2-1, with a weak D call TRBD2 (6 bases). CDR1 is LNHDA, CDR2 SQIVND, per germline (reference sequence). The length of the CDR3 is 16 residues. V lost 6 bases and J 0 bases, leaving 15 bases between the germline ends. CDR3 residues: CASSPLATSSYNEQFF. CDR3 nucleotide sequence: TGTGCCAGTAGCCCTCTAGCGACGAGCTCCTACAATGAGCAGTTCTTC.

V usage is TRBV5-1 and J usage is TRBJ1-3, with D perhaps matching TRBD1 (5 bases). CDR3 length: 13 amino acids. CDR1 and CDR2 from the germline V gene are SGHRS and YFSETQ. The V and J ends lost 5 bases and 3 bases respectively, with 9 bases between them. This CDR3 reads CASRNRFGNTIYF. The CDR3 DNA follows: TGCGCCAGCAGAAACAGGTTTGGAAACACCATATATTTT.

This sequence joins TRBV6-5 and TRBJ1-5, with 9 bases fitting TRBD1. V trimming: 1 base; J trimming: 6 bases; junction bases outside the gene matches: 7. The CDR3 consists of 16 residues. The germline gives CDR1 MNHEY, CDR2 SVGAGI. This CDR3 reads CASSYFGTGLGQPQHF. The CDR3 DNA reads TGTGCCAGCAGTTACTTCGGGACAGGGCTTGGTCAGCCCCAGCATTTT.

The V gene is TRBV18, the J gene TRBJ1-1; TRBD1 aligns across 7 bases. CDR1 KGHSH and CDR2 LQKENI come from the germline V gene. V gave up 6 bases and J gave up 10 bases; unmatched junction bases: 14. The CDR3 is 14 amino acids. The CDR3 region is CASSRDRGSAGAFF. As DNA, the CDR3 is TGTGCCAGCTCCCGGGACAGAGGGTCCGCGGGAGCTTTCTTT.

V is TRBV28 and J is TRBJ1-6; D is ambiguous. CDR3 size: 13 residues. Trimming removed 8 bases at V and 7 bases at J, with 12 bases between. CDR1 is MDHEN, CDR2 SYDVKM, per germline. The CDR3 DNA reads as TGTGCCAGCGGGTTTCTCACAAATTCACCCCTCCACTTT. Protein: CASGFLTNSPLHF. The entire variable domain, with the rest obtained from reference TRBV28 and TRBJ1-6, is as follows: DVKVTQSSRYLVKRTGEKVFLECVQDMDHENMFWYRQDPGLGLRLIYFSYDVKMKEKGDIPEGYSVSREKKERFSLILESASTNQTSMYLCASGFLTNSPLHFGNGTRLTVT.

The chain recombines TRBV7-2 with TRBJ1-4; the D gene is possibly TRBD1 (6 bases). The V end lost 6 bases, the J end lost 6 bases, and 17 bases lay between the germline ends. The CDR3 consists of 15 residues. CDR1 is SGHTA and CDR2 is FQGNSA in the germline V gene. The CDR3 coding sequence is TGTGCCAGCAGTCAATCCGGGACATACTATGAAAAACTGTTTTTT. Translating gives CASSQSGTYYEKLFF.

The chain combines TRBV4-2 with TRBJ2-7; unclear D gene. Trimming removed 7 bases from V and 5 bases from J, with 9 bases in between. The length of the CDR3 is 11 residues. Germline CDR1 and CDR2: LGHNA and YNFKEQ. CDR3 sequence: CASIGSHEQYF. The CDR3, as DNA: TGTGCCAGCATTGGATCCCACGAGCAGTACTTC.

V usage is TRBV29-1 and J usage is TRBJ2-5, with 7 positions matching TRBD1. The length of the CDR3 is 13 residues. Germline V gives CDR1 SQVTM, CDR2 ANQGSEA. Losses at the gene ends were 4 bases for V and 7 bases for J; bases not matched to a gene: 9. The CDR3: CSVGGTELGTQYF. The CDR3 DNA follows: TGCAGCGTTGGTGGGACAGAGCTAGGGACCCAGTACTTC.

V usage is TRBV6-5 and J usage is TRBJ1-1, with no clear D. The CDR3 contains 14 residues. Germline CDR1 reads MNHEY; CDR2 reads SVGAGI. V was pared by 6 bases and J by 6 bases, with 17 bases between. The DNA for the CDR3 is TGTGCCAGCAGCCCCCTTAGGGTGAGAGCTGAAGCTTTCTTT. It yields the protein CASSPLRVRAEAFF.

The genes are TRBV11-2 and TRBJ2-3; D is undetermined. Germline CDR1 SGHAT, CDR2 FQNNGV. This CDR3 has 15 residues. The V end was cut by 0 bases, the J end by 1 base, with 8 bases between. CDR3 residues: CASSLDSAGTDTQYF. CDR3 DNA: TGTGCCAGCAGCTTAGATTCCGCAGGCACAGATACGCAGTATTTT. Variable domain in full (rest from reference TRBV11-2 and TRBJ2-3): EAGVAQSPRYKIIEKRQSVAFWCNPISGHATLYWYQQILGQGPKLLIQFQNNGVVDDSQLPKDRFSAERLKGVDSTLKIQPAKLEDSAVYLCASSLDSAGTDTQYFGPGTRLTVL.

This chain connects TRBV27 to TRBJ2-3; tentative D call: TRBD2 (6 bases). Germline-derived CDR1 and CDR2 are MNHEY and SMNVEV (reference sequence). CDR3 length: 14 residues. The V end was cut by 6 bases, the J end by 4 bases, with 14 bases between. CDR3 DNA sequence: TGTGCCAGCAGGGGTCTAGCGAAGGCAGATACGCAGTATTTT. Protein sequence: CASRGLAKADTQYF.

The chain is built from TRBV7-2 and TRBJ2-7, with D possibly being TRBD1 (6 bases). The CDR3 has 14 amino acids. Trimming cost V 5 bases and J 2 bases, with 13 bases left between them. Germline-derived CDR1 and CDR2 are SGHTA and FQGNSA. The DNA for the CDR3 is TGTGCCAGCAGCCCTTACAGGGAAACCTACGAGCAGTACTTC. Its protein is CASSPYRETYEQYF.

The rearrangement joins TRBV19 to TRBJ2-5; TRBD1 matches at 9 bases. The ends lost 5 bases at V and 2 bases at J; junction bases unmatched: 3. Germline CDR1 reads LNHDA; CDR2 reads SQIVND (reference sequence). The CDR3 extends over 14 amino acids. CDR3 nucleotide sequence: TGTGCCAGTAGTGCCGACAGGGGGCAAGAGACCCAGTACTTC. Translated: CASSADRGQETQYF. Drawing the rest from reference TRBV19 and TRBJ2-5, the complete variable domain is DGGITQSPKYLFRKEGQNVTLSCEQNLNHDAMYWYRQDPGQGLRLIYYSQIVNDFQKGDIAEGYSVSREKKESFPLTVTSAQKNPTAFYLCASSADRGQETQYFGPGTRLLVL.

This clone is a singleton in its sample. V is TRBV25-1 and J is TRBJ2-1, with D tentatively TRBD1 (5 bases). V was cut by 4 bases and J by 14 bases, with 12 bases left in between. CDR1 MGHDK and CDR2 SYGVNS come from the germline V gene. CDR3 size: 11 residues. The CDR3 DNA is TGTGCCAGCAGTGTAGACAGCTACAAGTTCTTC. Protein sequence: CASSVDSYKFF.

The chain carries TRBV19 and TRBJ2-1; no firm D call. Germline V gives CDR1 LNHDA, CDR2 SQIVND (reference sequence). Between the trimmed V and J ends, which lost 1 base and 8 bases, there was a span of 9 bases. The CDR3 loop spans 13 amino acids. The CDR3 loop is CASSIVRSDEQFF. The DNA for the CDR3 is TGTGCCAGTAGTATAGTACGGAGTGATGAGCAGTTCTTC.

The chain is built from TRBV28 and TRBJ2-7, with D perhaps matching TRBD1 or TRBD2 (5 bases each). Germline-derived CDR1 and CDR2 are MDHEN and SYDVKM. The CDR3 runs to 15 residues. Between the trimmed V and J ends, which lost 6 bases and 2 bases, there was a span of 17 bases. CDR3 loop: CASRTPGTSAYEQYF. CDR3 sequence (DNA): TGTGCCAGCAGAACCCCCGGGACCTCAGCCTACGAGCAGTACTTC.